The TCR beta chain described here comes from a study of T cell changes during pregnancy in multiple sclerosis. The ends were cut back, 5 bases at V and 4 bases at J, with 8 bases in the middle. In germline, CDR1 is DFQATT, CDR2 SNEGSKA (reference sequence). The CDR3 length is 11 residues. Only in-frame clones appear in the TCRdb table, and some are missing; sequencing was by immunoSEQ multiplex PCR. The profile shows roughly 72,000 clones, around nine tenths of them singletons. This receptor was taken from a female donor with multiple sclerosis, enrolled in a pregnancy study. The sample consisted of CD4+ T cells from peripheral blood mononuclear cells, taken before pregnancy. V gene TRBV20-1 combines with J gene TRBJ2-5, with a weak D call TRBD2 (6 bases). The CDR3 is CSALSGETQYF. In DNA form, the CDR3 reads TGCAGTGCTCTTAGCGGAGAGACCCAGTACTTC.